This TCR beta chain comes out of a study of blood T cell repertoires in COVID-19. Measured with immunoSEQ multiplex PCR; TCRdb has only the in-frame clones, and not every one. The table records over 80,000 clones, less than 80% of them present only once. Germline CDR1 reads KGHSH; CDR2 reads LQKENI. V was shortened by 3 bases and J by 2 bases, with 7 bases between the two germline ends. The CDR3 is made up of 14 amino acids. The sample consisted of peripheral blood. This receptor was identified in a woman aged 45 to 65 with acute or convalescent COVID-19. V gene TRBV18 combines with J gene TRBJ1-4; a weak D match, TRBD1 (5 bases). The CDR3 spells CASSPTATNEKLFF. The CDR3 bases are TGTGCCAGCTCACCGACAGCTACTAATGAAAAACTGTTTTTT.